This TCR beta chain emerged from a study of control samples from healthy donors and cancer patients. J was trimmed by 3 bases and V by 3 bases; bases with no gene match: 4. The CDR3 covers 14 residues. Looked up from germline, CDR1 is SGHVS and CDR2 is FQNEAQ. Method: immunoSEQ multiplex PCR; TCRdb's copy keeps in-frame clones and lacks some. The sample lists around 130,000 clones, about 94% occurring once. The sample was blood. The rearrangement joins TRBV7-8 to TRBJ2-7, with TRBD2 matching 8 bases. This clonotype originated in a man aged 30-40 years in good health. This CDR3 reads CASSLRRGGYEQYF. DNA for the CDR3: TGTGCCAGCAGCTTGAGACGGGGGGGCTACGAGCAGTACTTC.